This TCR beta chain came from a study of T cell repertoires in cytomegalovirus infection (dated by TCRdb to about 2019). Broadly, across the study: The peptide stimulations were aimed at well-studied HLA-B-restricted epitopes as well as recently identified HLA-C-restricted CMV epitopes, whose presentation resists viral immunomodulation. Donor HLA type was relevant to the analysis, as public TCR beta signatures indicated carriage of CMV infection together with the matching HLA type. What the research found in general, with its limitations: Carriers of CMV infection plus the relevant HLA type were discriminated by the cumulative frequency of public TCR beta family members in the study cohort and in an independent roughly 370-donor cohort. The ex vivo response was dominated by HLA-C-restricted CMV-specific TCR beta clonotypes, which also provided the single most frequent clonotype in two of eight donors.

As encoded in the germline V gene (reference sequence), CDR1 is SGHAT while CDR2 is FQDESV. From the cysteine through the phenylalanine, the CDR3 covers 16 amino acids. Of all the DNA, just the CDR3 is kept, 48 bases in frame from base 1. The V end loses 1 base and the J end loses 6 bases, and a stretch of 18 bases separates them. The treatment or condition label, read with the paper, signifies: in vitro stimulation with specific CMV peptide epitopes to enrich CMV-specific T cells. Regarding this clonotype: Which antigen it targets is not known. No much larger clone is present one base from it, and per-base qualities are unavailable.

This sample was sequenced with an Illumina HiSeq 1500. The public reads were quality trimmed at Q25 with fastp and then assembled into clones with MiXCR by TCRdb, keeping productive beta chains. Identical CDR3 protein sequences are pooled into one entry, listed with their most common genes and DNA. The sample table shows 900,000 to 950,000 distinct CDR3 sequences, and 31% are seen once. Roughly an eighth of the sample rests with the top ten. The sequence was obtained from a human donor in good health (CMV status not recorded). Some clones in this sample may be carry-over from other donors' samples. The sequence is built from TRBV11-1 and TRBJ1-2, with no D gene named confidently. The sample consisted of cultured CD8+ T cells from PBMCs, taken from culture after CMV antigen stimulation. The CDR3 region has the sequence CASSLDAPALSDGYTF. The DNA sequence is TGTGCCAGCAGCTTAGACGCCCCTGCGCTGTCGGATGGCTACACCTTC.